This TCR beta chain was obtained from a study of blood T cell repertoires in COVID-19. Study-level background: Acute and convalescent COVID-19 specimens originated in the United States, Italy and Spain. Nucleic acid was either cDNA or gDNA, and it came from T cells, B-cell-depleted T cells, or PBMCs.

Germline CDR1 reads SGHRS; CDR2 reads YFSETQ. This CDR3 is 14 amino acids long. The V and J ends lost 6 bases and 1 base, in that order; junction bases with no gene match: 5. In the authors' workflow: Amplifying reference gene primers gave estimates of nucleated cell counts. Sequencing used immunoSEQ multiplex PCR; TCRdb keeps in-frame clones, though not all of them. V and J calls and clone size are copied from that table; D and trimming were computed from the DNA. Here the sample spans about 170,000 clones, about four fifths being singletons. The sample was peripheral blood. The origin of this receptor is a man in his sixties or seventies with active or convalescent COVID-19. The chain has TRBV5-1 and TRBJ1-1, with TRBD1 matching over 8 bases. CDR3 bases: TGCGCCAGCACGACGACAGGGGAGAACACTGAAGCTTTCTTT. Its translation: CASTTTGENTEAFF.